This T cell receptor (beta chain) was found in a study of breast tumors, draining lymph nodes, adjacent tissues. The germline gives CDR1 SGHVS, CDR2 FNYEAQ. CDR3 length: 18 amino acids. With 2 bases clipped from V and 6 bases from J, the junction kept 13 bases outside the gene matches. This clonotype was seen ten or more times. TCRdb used MiXCR to reprocess the multiplex PCR reads, holding one entry per CDR3 protein. Of approximately 100,000 distinct CDR3 sequences listed, around 20% are singletons. The lymph nodes were axillary draining lymph nodes from breast cancer patients. Sequenced input: axillary lymph node tissue. This chain joins TRBV7-6 and TRBJ2-1; TRBD2 matches at 10 bases. This TCR was recovered from a female donor with breast cancer. Some clones in this sample may be carry-over from other donors' samples. The CDR3 sequence: CASSLKVRGGTSVNEQFF. The CDR3 DNA is TGTGCCAGCAGCTTAAAAGTCCGGGGGGGGACTAGCGTCAATGAGCAGTTCTTC. The whole variable domain, remainder taken from reference TRBV7-6 and TRBJ2-1, is GAGVSQSPRYKVTKRGQDVALRCDPISGHVSLYWYRQALGQGPEFLTYFNYEAQQDKSGLPNDRFSAERPEGSISTLTIQRTEQRDSAMYRCASSLKVRGGTSVNEQFFGPGTRLTVL.